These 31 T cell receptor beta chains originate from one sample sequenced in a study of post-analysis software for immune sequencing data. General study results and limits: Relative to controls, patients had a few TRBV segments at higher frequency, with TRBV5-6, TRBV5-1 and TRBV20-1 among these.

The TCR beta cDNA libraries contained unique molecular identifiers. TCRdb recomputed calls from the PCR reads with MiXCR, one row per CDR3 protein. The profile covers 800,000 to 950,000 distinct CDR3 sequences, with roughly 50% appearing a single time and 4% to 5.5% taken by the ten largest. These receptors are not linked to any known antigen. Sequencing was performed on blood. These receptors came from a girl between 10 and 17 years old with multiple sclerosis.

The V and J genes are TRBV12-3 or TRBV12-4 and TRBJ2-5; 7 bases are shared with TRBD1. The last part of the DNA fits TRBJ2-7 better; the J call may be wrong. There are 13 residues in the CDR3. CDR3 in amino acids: CASTPGQIYEQYF. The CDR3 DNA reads TGTGCCAGCACCCCGGGACAGATCTACGAGCAGTACTTC.

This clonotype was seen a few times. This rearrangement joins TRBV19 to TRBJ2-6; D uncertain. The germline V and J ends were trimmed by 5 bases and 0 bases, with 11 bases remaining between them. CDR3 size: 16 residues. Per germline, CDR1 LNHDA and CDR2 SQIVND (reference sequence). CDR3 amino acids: CASSRSRPSGANVLTF. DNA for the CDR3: TGTGCCAGTAGTCGGTCGAGACCCTCTGGGGCCAACGTCCTGACTTTC.

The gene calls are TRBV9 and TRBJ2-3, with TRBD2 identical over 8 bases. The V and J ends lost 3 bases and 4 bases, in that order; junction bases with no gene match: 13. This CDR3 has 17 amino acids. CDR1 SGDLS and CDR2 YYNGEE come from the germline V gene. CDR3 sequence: CASSGERGRKLADTQYF. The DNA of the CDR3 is TGTGCCAGCAGCGGAGAGCGGGGGCGGAAACTCGCAGATACGCAGTATTTT.

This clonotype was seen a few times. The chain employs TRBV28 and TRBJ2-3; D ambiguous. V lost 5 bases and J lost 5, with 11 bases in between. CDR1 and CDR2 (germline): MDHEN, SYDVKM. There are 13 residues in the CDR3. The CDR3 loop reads CASSRLFEDTQYF. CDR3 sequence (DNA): TGTGCCAGCAGTAGACTCTTCGAAGATACGCAGTATTTT. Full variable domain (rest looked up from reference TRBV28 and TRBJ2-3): DVKVTQSSRYLVKRTGEKVFLECVQDMDHENMFWYRQDPGLGLRLIYFSYDVKMKEKGDIPEGYSVSREKKERFSLILESASTNQTSMYLCASSRLFEDTQYFGPGTRLTVL.

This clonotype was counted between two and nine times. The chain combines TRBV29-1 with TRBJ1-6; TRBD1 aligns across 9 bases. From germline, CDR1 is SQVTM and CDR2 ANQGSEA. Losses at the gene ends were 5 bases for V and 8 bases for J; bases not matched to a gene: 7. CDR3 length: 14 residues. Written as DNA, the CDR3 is TGCAGCGTTTCGACCGGGACAGGGCATTCACCCCTCCACTTT. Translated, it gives CSVSTGTGHSPLHF.

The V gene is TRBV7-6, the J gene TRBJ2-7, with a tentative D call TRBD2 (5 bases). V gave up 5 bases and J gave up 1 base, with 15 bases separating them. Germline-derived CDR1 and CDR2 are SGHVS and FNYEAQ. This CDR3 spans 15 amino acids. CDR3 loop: CASSLHTEASYEQYF. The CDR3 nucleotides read TGTGCCAGCAGCCTACATACGGAGGCGTCCTACGAGCAGTACTTC.

The CDR3 bases are TGCAGCGTTCTCCTAGCGGATGACACAGATACGCAGTATTTT. Its protein product is CSVLLADDTDTQYF. The gene calls are TRBV29-1 and TRBJ2-3, with 7 positions matching TRBD2. Germline values: CDR1 SQVTM, CDR2 ANQGSEA. V trimming: 5 bases; J trimming: 2 bases; junction bases outside the gene matches: 7. The CDR3 is 14 residues long.

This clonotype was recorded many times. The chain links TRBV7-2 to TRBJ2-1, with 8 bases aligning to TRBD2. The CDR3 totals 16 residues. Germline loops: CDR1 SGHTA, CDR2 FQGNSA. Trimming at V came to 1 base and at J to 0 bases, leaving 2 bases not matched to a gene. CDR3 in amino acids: CASSLVSGSSYNEQFF. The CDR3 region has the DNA TGTGCCAGCAGCTTAGTAAGCGGGAGCTCCTACAATGAGCAGTTCTTC. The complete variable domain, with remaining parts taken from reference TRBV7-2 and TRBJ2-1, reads GAGVSQSPSNKVTEKGKDVELRCDPISGHTALYWYRQSLGQGLEFLIYFQGNSAPDKSGLPSDRFSAERTGGSVSTLTIQRTQQEDSAVYLCASSLVSGSSYNEQFFGPGTRLTVL.

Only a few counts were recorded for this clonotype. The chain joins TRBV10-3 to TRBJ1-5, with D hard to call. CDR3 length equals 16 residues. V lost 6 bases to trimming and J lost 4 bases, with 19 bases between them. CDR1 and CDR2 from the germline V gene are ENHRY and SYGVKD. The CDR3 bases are TGTGCCATCAGCCCTGCAAGCCCGGACGGGAATCAGCCCCAGCATTTT. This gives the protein CAISPASPDGNQPQHF.

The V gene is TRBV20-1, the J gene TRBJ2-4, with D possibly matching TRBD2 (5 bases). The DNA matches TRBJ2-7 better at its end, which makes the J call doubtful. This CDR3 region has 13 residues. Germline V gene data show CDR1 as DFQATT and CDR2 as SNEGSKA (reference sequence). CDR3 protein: CSAGLAITYEQYF. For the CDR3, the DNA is TGCAGTGCTGGGCTAGCCATTACCTACGAGCAGTACTTC.

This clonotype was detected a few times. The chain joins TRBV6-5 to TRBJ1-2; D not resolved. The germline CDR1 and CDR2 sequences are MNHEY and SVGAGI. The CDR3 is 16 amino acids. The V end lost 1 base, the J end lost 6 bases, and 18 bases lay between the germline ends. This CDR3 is CASSYFPHSSSDGYTF. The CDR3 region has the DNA TGTGCCAGCAGTTACTTCCCCCACAGCTCGAGCGATGGCTACACCTTC.

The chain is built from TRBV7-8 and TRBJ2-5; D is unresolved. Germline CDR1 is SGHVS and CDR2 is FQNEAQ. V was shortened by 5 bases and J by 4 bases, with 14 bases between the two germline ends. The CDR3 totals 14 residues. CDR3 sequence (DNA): TGTGCCAGCAGCCACCAAGACATACGAGAGACCCAGTACTTC. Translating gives CASSHQDIRETQYF.

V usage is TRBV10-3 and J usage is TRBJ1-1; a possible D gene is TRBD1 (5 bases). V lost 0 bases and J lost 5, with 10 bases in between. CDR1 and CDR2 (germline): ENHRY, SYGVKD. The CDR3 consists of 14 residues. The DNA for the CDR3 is TGTGCCATCAGTGAGTCTGAAAGGGGTACTGAAGCTTTCTTT. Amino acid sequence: CAISESERGTEAFF.

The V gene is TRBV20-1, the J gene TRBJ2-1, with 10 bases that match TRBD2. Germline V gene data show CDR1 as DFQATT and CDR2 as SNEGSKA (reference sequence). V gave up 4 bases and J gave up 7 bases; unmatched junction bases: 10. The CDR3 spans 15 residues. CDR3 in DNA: TGCAGTGCTATTCCGGGACTAGCGCGTCCGAATGAGCAGTTCTTC. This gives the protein CSAIPGLARPNEQFF.

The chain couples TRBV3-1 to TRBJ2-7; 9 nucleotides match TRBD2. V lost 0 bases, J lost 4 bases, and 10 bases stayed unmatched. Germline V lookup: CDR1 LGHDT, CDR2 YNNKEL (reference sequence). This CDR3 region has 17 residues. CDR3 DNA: TGTGCCAGCAGCCAAGATTCGCAGCTAGCGGGAAAGTACGAGCAGTACTTC. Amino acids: CASSQDSQLAGKYEQYF.

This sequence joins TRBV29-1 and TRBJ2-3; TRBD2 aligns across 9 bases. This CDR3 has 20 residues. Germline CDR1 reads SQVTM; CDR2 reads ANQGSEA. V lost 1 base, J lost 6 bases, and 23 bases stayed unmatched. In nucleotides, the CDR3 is TGCAGCGTTGAAGGAAGGGCAGGTAGCGGGGGACCGTTTGGACTCGATACGCAGTATTTT. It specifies CSVEGRAGSGGPFGLDTQYF.

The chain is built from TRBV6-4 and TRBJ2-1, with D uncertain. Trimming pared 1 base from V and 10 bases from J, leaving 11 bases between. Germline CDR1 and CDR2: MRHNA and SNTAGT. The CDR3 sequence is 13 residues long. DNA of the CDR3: TGTGCCAGCAGTGACTTGATGAGAGGCGAGCAGTTCTTC. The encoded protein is CASSDLMRGEQFF.

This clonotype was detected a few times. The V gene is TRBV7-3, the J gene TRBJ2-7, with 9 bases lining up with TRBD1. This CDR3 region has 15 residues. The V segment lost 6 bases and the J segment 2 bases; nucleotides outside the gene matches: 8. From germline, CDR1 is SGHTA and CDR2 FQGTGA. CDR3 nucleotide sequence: TGTGCCAGCAGTTTACGCGGACAGGGGCCCTACGAGCAGTACTTC. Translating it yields CASSLRGQGPYEQYF.

The CDR3 region is CASSTLTGASYNEQFF. Here the CDR3 DNA reads TGTGCCAGCAGCACCCTAACGGGTGCCTCCTACAATGAGCAGTTCTTC. This chain connects TRBV7-9 to TRBJ2-1; D is undetermined. CDR1 is SEHNR and CDR2 is FQNEAQ in the germline V gene (reference sequence). V was cut by 5 bases and J by 0 bases, with 14 bases left in between. This CDR3 is 16 amino acids long.

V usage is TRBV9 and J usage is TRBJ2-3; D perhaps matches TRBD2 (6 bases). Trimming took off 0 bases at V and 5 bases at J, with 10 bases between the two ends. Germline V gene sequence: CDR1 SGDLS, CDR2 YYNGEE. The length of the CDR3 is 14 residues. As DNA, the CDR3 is TGTGCCAGCAGCGTAGCGGGAGATCTAGATACGCAGTATTTT. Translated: CASSVAGDLDTQYF.

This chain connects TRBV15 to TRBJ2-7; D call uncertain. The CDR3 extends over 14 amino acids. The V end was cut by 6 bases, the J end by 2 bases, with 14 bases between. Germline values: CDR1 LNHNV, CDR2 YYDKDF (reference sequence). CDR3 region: CATRVGQLTYEQYF. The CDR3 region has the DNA TGTGCCACCAGGGTCGGCCAGCTCACCTACGAGCAGTACTTC.

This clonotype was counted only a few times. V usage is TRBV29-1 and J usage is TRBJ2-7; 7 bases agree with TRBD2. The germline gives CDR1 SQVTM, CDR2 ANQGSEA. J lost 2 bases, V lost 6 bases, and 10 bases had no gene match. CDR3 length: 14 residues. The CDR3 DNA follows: TGCAGCGTCGGAGGGGCGGGAGCTCCCTACGAGCAGTACTTC. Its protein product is CSVGGAGAPYEQYF.

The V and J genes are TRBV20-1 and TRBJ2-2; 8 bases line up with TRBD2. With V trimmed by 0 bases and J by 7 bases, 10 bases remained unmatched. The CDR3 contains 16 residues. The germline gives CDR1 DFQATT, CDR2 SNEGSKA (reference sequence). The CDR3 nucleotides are TGCAGTGCTAGAGATCCGGGAGGGCCAGGCATCGGGGAGCTGTTTTTT. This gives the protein CSARDPGGPGIGELFF.

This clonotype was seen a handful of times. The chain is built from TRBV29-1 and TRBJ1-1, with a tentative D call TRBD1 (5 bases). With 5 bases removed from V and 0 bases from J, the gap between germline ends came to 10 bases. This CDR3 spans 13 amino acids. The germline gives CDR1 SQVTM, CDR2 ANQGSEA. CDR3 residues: CSVIQGMNTEAFF. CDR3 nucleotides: TGCAGCGTTATTCAGGGCATGAACACTGAAGCTTTCTTT.

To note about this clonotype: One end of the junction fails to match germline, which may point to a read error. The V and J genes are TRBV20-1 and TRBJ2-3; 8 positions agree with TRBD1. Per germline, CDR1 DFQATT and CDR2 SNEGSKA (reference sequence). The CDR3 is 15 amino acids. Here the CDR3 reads CSADRTGPSTDMQYF. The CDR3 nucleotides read TGCAGTGCAGACAGGACAGGGCCGAGCACAGATATGCAGTATTTT.

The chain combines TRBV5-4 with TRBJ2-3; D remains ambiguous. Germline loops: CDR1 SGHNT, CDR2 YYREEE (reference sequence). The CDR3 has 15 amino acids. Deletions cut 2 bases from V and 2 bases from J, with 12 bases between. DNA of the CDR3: TGTGCCAGCAGCTTTATGAATGAGGCCACAGATACGCAGTATTTT. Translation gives CASSFMNEATDTQYF.

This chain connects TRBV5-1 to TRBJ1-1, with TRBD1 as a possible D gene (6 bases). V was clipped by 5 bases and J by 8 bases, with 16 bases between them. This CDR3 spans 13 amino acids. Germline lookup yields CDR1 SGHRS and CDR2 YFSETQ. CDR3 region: CASRQAGANEAFF. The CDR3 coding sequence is TGCGCCAGCAGACAAGCGGGGGCTAACGAAGCTTTCTTT.

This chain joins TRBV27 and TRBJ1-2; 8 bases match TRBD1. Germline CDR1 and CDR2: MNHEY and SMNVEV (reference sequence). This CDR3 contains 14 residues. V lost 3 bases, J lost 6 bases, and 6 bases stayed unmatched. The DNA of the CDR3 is TGTGCCAGCAGTTTTGGGGGACAGGACCATGGCTACACCTTC. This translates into CASSFGGQDHGYTF.

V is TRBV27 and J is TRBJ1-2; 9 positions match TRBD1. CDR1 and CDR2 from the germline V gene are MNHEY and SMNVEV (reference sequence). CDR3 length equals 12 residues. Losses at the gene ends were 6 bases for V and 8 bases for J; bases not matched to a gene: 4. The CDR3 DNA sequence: TGTGCCAGCAGCACAGGGGGCCAGGGCTACACCTTC. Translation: CASSTGGQGYTF.

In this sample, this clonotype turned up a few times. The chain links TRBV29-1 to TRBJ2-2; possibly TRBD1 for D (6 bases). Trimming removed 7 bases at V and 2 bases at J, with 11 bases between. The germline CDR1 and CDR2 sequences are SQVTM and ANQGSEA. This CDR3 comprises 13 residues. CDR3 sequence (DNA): TGCAGCGCTGGACAGCCAAACACCGGGGAGCTGTTTTTT. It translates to CSAGQPNTGELFF.

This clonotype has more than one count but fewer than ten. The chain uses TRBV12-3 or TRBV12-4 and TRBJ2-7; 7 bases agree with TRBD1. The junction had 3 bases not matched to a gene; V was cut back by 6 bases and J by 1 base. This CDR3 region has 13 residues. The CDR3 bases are TGTGCCAGCAGAACGGGACAGTCCTACGAGCAGTACTTC. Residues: CASRTGQSYEQYF.